Listed here are 18 T cell receptor beta chains from one sample, sequenced in a study of blood T cell repertoires in COVID-19. Using immunoSEQ multiplex PCR, the repertoire was profiled, and TCRdb retains in-frame clones only, with some absent. The sample carries around 200,000 clones, around four fifths recorded once. What was sequenced was peripheral blood. Every receptor here comes from a middle-aged man with active or convalescent COVID-19.

The chain couples TRBV30 to TRBJ2-7, with D uncertain. The CDR3 has 13 amino acids. The germline CDR1 and CDR2 sequences are GTSNPN and SVGIG (reference sequence). V was pared by 8 bases and J by 2 bases, with 16 bases between. The CDR3: CAGLGSSPYEQYF. Here the CDR3 DNA reads TGTGCCGGGCTGGGCAGTTCCCCCTACGAGCAGTACTTC. Full variable domain (rest looked up from reference TRBV30 and TRBJ2-7): SQTIHQWPATLVQPVGSPLSLECTVEGTSNPNLYWYRQAAGRGLQLLFYSVGIGQISSEVPQNLSASRPQDRQFILSSKKLLLSDSGFYLCAGLGSSPYEQYFGPGTRLTVT.

The CDR3 DNA is TGTGCCAGCACAGGGGGCATATACAATGAGCAGTTCTTC. Protein product: CASTGGIYNEQFF. The chain carries TRBV27 and TRBJ2-1, with 8 bases identical to TRBD1. The CDR3 runs 13 residues. The germline gives CDR1 MNHEY, CDR2 SMNVEV (reference sequence). V shed 7 bases, J shed 4 bases, and the junction held 3 bases outside the gene matches.

The rearrangement uses TRBV30 and TRBJ2-1, with D tentatively TRBD2 (5 bases). Trimming cost V 0 bases and J 8 bases, with 14 bases left between them. Germline V lookup: CDR1 GTSNPN, CDR2 SVGIG (reference sequence). The CDR3 contains 14 residues. The CDR3 DNA is TGTGCCTGGAGTGTACTCGGGGTAGGTGATGAGCAGTTCTTC. It encodes CAWSVLGVGDEQFF.

The chain employs TRBV30 and TRBJ1-6; D may be TRBD1 (5 bases). Germline V gene lookup returns CDR1 GTSNPN and CDR2 SVGIG (reference sequence). Deletions cut 3 bases from V and 5 bases from J, with 14 bases between. This CDR3 comprises 15 residues. This chain's CDR3 is CAWRDLGAHNSPLHF. CDR3 DNA: TGTGCCTGGAGAGATCTTGGGGCCCATAATTCACCCCTCCACTTT.

This chain links TRBV9 with TRBJ1-1; a weak D match, TRBD1 (5 bases). The CDR3 is 13 amino acids. V was shortened by 0 bases and J by 8 bases, with 11 bases between the two germline ends. Germline-derived CDR1 and CDR2 are SGDLS and YYNGEE. This CDR3 is CASSVGQSAEAFF. DNA for the CDR3: TGTGCCAGCAGCGTAGGACAGAGCGCCGAAGCTTTCTTT.

V usage is TRBV4-3 and J usage is TRBJ2-7; tentative D call: TRBD1 (5 bases). V lost 4 bases to trimming and J lost 0 bases, with 13 bases between them. Germline assignment: CDR1 LGHNA and CDR2 YSLEER. This CDR3 region has 15 residues. CDR3 protein: CASSRLAGASYEQYF. Written as DNA, the CDR3 is TGCGCCAGCAGCCGTTTAGCTGGGGCCTCCTACGAGCAGTACTTC.

This clone was seen a single time. The V gene is TRBV5-4, the J gene TRBJ2-5, with 8 bases lining up with TRBD1. There are 14 residues in the CDR3. The germline CDR1 and CDR2 sequences are SGHNT and YYREEE (reference sequence). V shed 6 bases and J 5 bases; nucleotides not matched to a gene: 9. The CDR3 sequence is CASNQDREGETQYF. The CDR3 nucleotides are TGTGCCAGCAATCAGGACAGGGAAGGGGAGACCCAGTACTTC.

The J gene is TRBJ1-2, the V gene TRBV4-1; 7 bases line up with TRBD1. CDR3 length equals 16 residues. The ends lost 1 base at V and 0 bases at J; junction bases unmatched: 5. CDR1 MGHRA and CDR2 YSYEKL come from the germline V gene. This chain's CDR3 is CASSQVGQRANYGYTF. In DNA form, the CDR3 reads TGCGCCAGCAGCCAAGTGGGACAGAGGGCTAACTATGGCTACACCTTC.

V gene TRBV7-2 combines with J gene TRBJ1-5, with D uncertain. The CDR3 consists of 12 residues. Germline V gene data show CDR1 as SGHTA and CDR2 as FQGNSA. V gave up 4 bases and J gave up 9 bases, with 10 bases separating them. The DNA for the CDR3 is TGTGCCAGCAGCTCAACCCAGCGGCCCCAGCATTTT. Its protein product is CASSSTQRPQHF.

The rearrangement links TRBV4-1 to TRBJ1-5, with D possibly matching TRBD1 (5 bases). The V and J ends lost 0 bases and 2 bases respectively, with 11 bases between them. CDR1 is MGHRA and CDR2 is YSYEKL in the germline V gene. The CDR3 is 16 residues long. CDR3 bases: TGCGCCAGCAGCCAAGATCGGCAGGGCGGCAATCAGCCCCAGCATTTT. Its protein product is CASSQDRQGGNQPQHF.

V and J are TRBV5-1 and TRBJ2-7; D is unresolved. CDR1 and CDR2 (germline): SGHRS, YFSETQ. With 0 bases removed from V and 0 bases from J, the gap between germline ends came to 16 bases. This CDR3 region has 17 residues. CDR3 amino acids: CASSLAAGSTTSYEQYF. CDR3 bases: TGCGCCAGCAGCTTGGCGGCCGGGTCTACCACCTCCTACGAGCAGTACTTC.

The V and J genes are TRBV28 and TRBJ2-7; 12 bases match TRBD2. From germline, CDR1 is MDHEN and CDR2 SYDVKM. The CDR3 length is 16 residues. J lost 2 bases, V lost 4 bases, and 6 bases had no gene match. In nucleotides, the CDR3 is TGTGCCAGCAGTTCCCGGACTAGCGGGGTCCCCTACGAGCAGTACTTC. Encoded protein: CASSSRTSGVPYEQYF.

The chain's CDR3 is CASSYSPSASVQNYGYTF. Written as DNA, the CDR3 is TGTGCCAGCAGTTACTCGCCCTCAGCTAGCGTTCAGAACTATGGCTACACCTTC. The chain is built from TRBV6-2 or TRBV6-3 and TRBJ1-2, with D unclear. Trimming left V 0 bases short and J 2 bases short, with 19 bases between. This CDR3 region has 18 residues. CDR1 MNHEY and CDR2 SVGEGT come from the germline V gene.

This chain links TRBV18 with TRBJ2-3, with 8 bases lining up with TRBD2. Germline CDR1 KGHSH, CDR2 LQKENI. CDR3 length: 12 residues. With 6 bases clipped from V and 6 bases from J, the junction kept 2 bases outside the gene matches. The CDR3 reads CASSASGDTQYF. The CDR3, as DNA: TGTGCCAGCTCCGCTAGCGGGGATACGCAGTATTTT.

The V and J genes are TRBV14 and TRBJ2-7; 9 bases agree with TRBD2. Germline V CDR1 and CDR2: SGHDN, FVKESK. The CDR3 runs 16 residues. Trimming removed 2 bases from V and 3 bases from J; junction bases left unmatched: 8. The DNA for the CDR3 is TGTGCCAGCAGCCAACCCCTAGCGGGGCAGGACTACGAGCAGTACTTC. Protein product: CASSQPLAGQDYEQYF.

The chain is built from TRBV5-6 and TRBJ2-7; D not resolved. CDR1 is SGHDT and CDR2 is YYEEEE in the germline V gene. The V end lost 0 bases, the J end lost 6 bases, and 16 bases lay between the germline ends. The CDR3 runs to 15 residues. Here the CDR3 DNA reads TGTGCCAGCAGCTTGGGCAGTAATTGGAGATCCGAGCAGTACTTC. Translated, it gives CASSLGSNWRSEQYF.

This clone came up a few times. This chain links TRBV6-5 with TRBJ2-1; 8 bases are shared with TRBD2. CDR1 MNHEY and CDR2 SVGAGI come from the germline V gene. V dropped 0 bases and J dropped 9; count of bases not matched to a gene: 4. The CDR3 runs 14 residues. CDR3 protein: CASSYSMSGGEQFF. In DNA form, the CDR3 reads TGTGCCAGCAGTTACTCGATGAGCGGGGGTGAGCAGTTCTTC.

The gene calls are TRBV7-6 and TRBJ2-5, with a weak D call TRBD1 (5 bases). Deletions cut 7 bases from V and 5 bases from J, with 20 bases between. This CDR3 spans 15 amino acids. The germline gives CDR1 SGHVS, CDR2 FNYEAQ. CDR3 nucleotide sequence: TGTGCCAGCACCCCCCTGGGGCAGGGTTGGGAGACCCAGTACTTC. As protein: CASTPLGQGWETQYF.